This record covers a single T cell receptor (beta chain). No cognate antigen has been identified for it. Within one base of it there is no much larger clone, and no base qualities were kept. Amplification of TCR beta CDR3 regions was carried out from RNA transcripts. The first round of RT-PCR for the TCR CDR3 was performed with the HTBI primer set and the Qiagen OneStep RT-PCR kit. Libraries were constructed in a second round of multiplex PCR, after which size selection and purification were carried out. Libraries were sequenced paired-end with 100 bp reads on an Illumina HiSeq2000. Per the authors' processing: SOAPnuke was used to process the raw data, throwing out any read that contained adapters or uncalled bases, had a mean Phred below 15, or lacked an exact constant-primer or identifier match. COPE v1.2.5 was used to merge the high-quality paired reads, and each unique nucleotide sequence was defined as a clonotype. MiTCR v1.1 was used to align clonotypes to the IMGT TRBV, TRBD and TRBJ reference segments. The analysis was restricted to V-J combinations with a frequency above 0.0001, which together covered 99% to 99.2% of the repertoires. A TCS score was defined as the ratio of F50 (clonal expansion) to E x V (chaos), with BLOSUM62-based TCRdist applied between CDR3 peptides within each V-J. Welch's t-statistics and random forest reduced some 510 V-J features to roughly 13, which were used in a naive Bayes classifier (R e1071). TCRdb handled the public reads itself, with Q25 trimming in fastp and clone calling in MiXCR, and kept productive beta chains. Duplicate CDR3 protein sequences are folded into a single record with the most common DNA and genes. The authors' filters were not applied to this entry. This sample comprises under 750,000 distinct CDR3 sequences, 18% of them detected only once. Together, the top ten hold over 15% of the sample.

The data belong to a study of T cells in Graves' hyperthyroidism and ophthalmopathy (dated by TCRdb to about 2019). Notes on the research overall: Peripheral blood was sampled at the time of initial diagnosis, prior to any treatment. To identify distinguishing TCR V-J signatures, a discovery cohort of around 100 patients was used, comprising some 43 with Graves' ophthalmopathy and 57 with stable Graves' hyperthyroidism. An independent validation cohort of fewer than 20 hyperthyroidism patients and approximately 16 patients who later progressed to ophthalmopathy tested prospective prediction of ophthalmopathy. The 75 to 100 discovery patients were divided at random into training and test sets in a 7:3 ratio. The study also compared thyroid tissue and blood T-cell repertoires from more than five Graves' hyperthyroidism patients. After sampling, hyperthyroidism patients received methimazole starting at 30 mg daily, and ophthalmopathy patients received high-dose intravenous methylprednisolone. The paper reports TCR Vbeta CDR3 sequencing of 135 peripheral blood samples: around 41 ophthalmopathy, about 75 hyperthyroidism and around 17 progressor patients.

Hyperthyroidism patients were aged 18 to 65 years and newly diagnosed, with disease duration of less than 2 months. Patients with uncontrolled infections, other autoimmune diseases, pregnancy or lactation were excluded. Diagnoses were based on clinical symptoms, serum thyroxine and TRAb, thyroid ultrasound and orbital computed tomography. Blood from progressor patients was collected at the time of first diagnosis with hyperthyroidism, before any ophthalmopathy symptoms had appeared. PBMCs were separated from 10 ml of fresh peripheral blood using Ficoll-Paque density gradient centrifugation. Patients classed as progressors first received a Graves' hyperthyroidism diagnosis and then went on to develop ophthalmopathy during follow-up. Trizol reagent was used to extract total RNA, and RNA quality was then checked on an Agilent 2100 Bioanalyzer. Summary of the overall study and its limitations: No statistical method was used to set the sample size in advance, and investigators knew the group allocation. In validation, the model predicted progression to ophthalmopathy with 55% to 71% sensitivity and less than 75% specificity, a median of roughly seven months before onset. In cross-validation, a model built on a 13 V-J signature told ophthalmopathy apart from stable hyperthyroidism with 85% to 90% sensitivity and 81% to 82% specificity, and in testing the same model reached 80%/75%. Most expanded thyroid clonotypes (frequency above 0.001) were also found in blood, which suggests that blood repertoires may mirror thyroid immune responses.

The sequenced sample consisted of blood. The source of this sequence is a woman aged 50 to 65 with Graves' hyperthyroidism that later progressed to Graves' ophthalmopathy.

The sequenced DNA is TGTGCCATCATCTCCGGGCAGGACGCTACAGATACGCAGTATTTT. It encodes CAIISGQDATDTQYF. Rearrangement joined TRBV10-3 to TRBJ2-3; the D gene is unclear. There are 15 amino acids in the CDR3, from cysteine to phenylalanine inclusive. The read is trimmed to its CDR3 DNA, 45 bases read in frame from base 1. Looking up the germline V gene yields CDR1 ENHRY and CDR2 SYGVKD. Between the V and J ends, shortened by 7 bases and 3 bases respectively, the junction contains 17 bases.